This T cell receptor (beta chain) was retrieved from a study of blood T cell repertoires in COVID-19 (dated by TCRdb to 2018 to 2021). Describing the broader study: Collaborator samples came from the United States, Italy and Spain and covered acute and convalescent phases of COVID-19. The material from the prospective study consisted of cDNA or gDNA derived from T cells, B-cell-depleted T cells, or PBMCs. Deeply sampled blood TCRbeta repertoires from subjects exposed to, actively infected with, or recovered from COVID-19 were included in the dataset. The repertoires were made available in a free public database intended to serve as a resource for research on the immune response to SARS-CoV-2. The samples were drawn from the first 160 participants of the ongoing ImmuneRACE study and from 950 to 1,500 subjects provided by 6 global collaborators. Nearly every sample came with metadata listing a de-identified subject ID, COVID-19 status, age in years and sex. Where available, HLA class I and class II types were taken from metadata supplied by the sample provider and were not determined by assay-based typing. General findings and caveats noted by the study authors: How much clinical and demographic metadata was included differed by source and by participant, and the metadata was provided uncurated.

TCRbeta CDR3 regions were amplified from genomic DNA using the immunoSEQ Assay, a bias-controlled multiplex PCR. In the original analysis: Within the assay, amplification of reference gene primers was used to estimate how many nucleated cells each sample contained. Sequence reads were collapsed and filtered to measure the absolute abundance of every unique TCRbeta CDR3 rearrangement. For each sample, productive Simpson clonality was calculated by taking the square root of Simpson's diversity index across productive rearrangements. TCRdb re-hosts the immuneACCESS table, in-frame sequences only. Its copies lack some clones; in the studies checked, an unresolved V gene accounts for under half of them, and the cause for the rest is not known. V and J calls and clone size are given by that table; D and trimming were obtained from the DNA. The sample has under 450,000 clones on record, approximately 90% of them singletons. The leading ten clones occupy just over 0.85% of the sample.

V loses 1 base of germline sequence and J loses 8 bases, and the interval between the two ends is 13 bases. The CDR3, cysteine through phenylalanine, is 14 amino acids long. This entry keeps only the CDR3 DNA: 42 bases, framed from base 1. CDR1 is given as KGHDR and CDR2 as SFDVKD, both from the germline V gene. Points on this clone: The clone's antigen remains unknown. No quality values exist for individual bases; no much larger clone is one base distant.

Participants in the prospective study were enrolled through a virtual design, were aged about 18 to 89 years, and lived in about 25 United States geographic areas. In the prospective study, participants were assigned to cohorts based on the clinical history participants reported in a screening survey and a study questionnaire. A participant counted as exposed if, within 2 weeks of entering the study, that participant had been in contact with someone who had a PCR-confirmed or clinician-diagnosed COVID-19 case. Each participant in the prospective study had whole blood, serum and a nasopharyngeal or oropharyngeal swab collected by mobile phlebotomists. Participants in the prospective study had the option to provide additional blood draws and questionnaires over a roughly two-month period. Prospective study blood samples were shipped either frozen or at room temperature before DNA extraction.

The TCR sequence derives from a woman aged 40 to 55 who had been exposed to COVID-19. The sequenced sample consisted of PBMCs or T cells enriched from blood (not recorded which). Recombination connected TRBV24-1 to TRBJ1-2, with a weak D call of TRBD1 (5 bases match). The CDR3 region reads CATSDFTGGEGYTF. The nucleotide sequence reads TGTGCCACCAGTGATTTTACGGGGGGGGAAGGCTACACCTTC.